The present T cell receptor (beta chain) was sequenced within a study of blood T cell repertoires in COVID-19. CDR1 and CDR2 from the germline V gene are SGHNT and YYREEE (reference sequence). CDR3 length equals 19 residues. The V gene lost 0 bases and the J gene lost 2 bases, with 18 bases spanning the gap. Methods used by the authors: Quantification of nucleated cells was approximated via reference gene primer amplification. Here immunoSEQ multiplex PCR was the method, and the copy in TCRdb shows in-frame clones only, minus some. Clone size and the V and J calls come from that table; the DNA yielded D and trimming. The sample has some 150,000 clones; about nine tenths are singletons.

The receptor was isolated from a man aged 50 to 59 who had recovered from COVID-19. Material for sequencing was PBMCs or T cells enriched from blood (not recorded which). J is TRBJ2-6 and V is TRBV5-4; no reliable D call. CDR3 nucleotides: TGTGCCAGCAGCTTGGCGGTAGACTGGCAACTGCCTGGGGCCAACGTCCTGACTTTC. Its protein product is CASSLAVDWQLPGANVLTF.